The 20 T cell receptor beta chains reported below all come from one sample, sequenced in a study of T cells in Graves' hyperthyroidism and ophthalmopathy. TCR beta CDR3 region amplification was performed from RNA transcripts. The primer set for the first-round RT-PCR of the TCR CDR3 was HTBI. TCRdb re-derived calls from the multiplex PCR reads in MiXCR, one entry per CDR3 protein. The sample has about 410,000 distinct CDR3 sequences; 14% to 15% are singletons. The sample consisted of blood. The receptor source for this set is a man aged 18 to 29 with Graves' ophthalmopathy.

The chain links TRBV12-5 to TRBJ2-5, with D tentatively TRBD1 or TRBD2 (5 bases each). Trimming left V 4 bases short and J 6 bases short, with 12 bases between. CDR3 length: 13 amino acids. CDR1 is LGHNT, CDR2 FRNRAP, per germline. CDR3 residues: CASGSSWGQTQYF. The CDR3 coding sequence is TGTGCTAGTGGTTCCTCTTGGGGACAGACCCAGTACTTC.

This clonotype was recorded at least ten times. CDR3 in amino acids: CASSLGTGGYEGYTF. The CDR3 bases are TGTGCCAGCAGTCTTGGGACAGGGGGCTATGAGGGCTACACCTTC. The chain couples TRBV27 to TRBJ1-2; TRBD1 matches at 12 bases. The germline V gene has CDR1 MNHEY and CDR2 SMNVEV (reference sequence). J was trimmed by 8 bases and V by 5 bases; bases with no gene match: 9. There are 15 residues in the CDR3.

This clonotype was found many times. This chain connects TRBV6-2 or TRBV6-3 to TRBJ2-7, with unresolved D. The ends were cut back, 0 bases at V and 1 base at J, with 10 bases in the middle. The CDR3 sequence is 15 residues long. Germline V gives CDR1 MNHEY, CDR2 SVGEGT. The CDR3 sequence is CASSYSESLSYEQYF. In DNA form, the CDR3 reads TGTGCCAGCAGTTACTCGGAATCATTATCCTACGAGCAGTACTTC.

As regards this clonotype: Being one base from a much bigger clone, this may be a read error. The genes are TRBV7-9 and TRBJ2-1; 9 bases line up with TRBD1. V shed 4 bases and J 4 bases; nucleotides not matched to a gene: 8. The CDR3 runs to 16 residues. CDR1 and CDR2 from the germline V gene are SEHNR and FQNEAQ (reference sequence). The CDR3 DNA sequence: TGTGCCAGCAGCTACGAAACAGGGGGCAGATACAATGAGCAGTTCTTC. Protein: CASSYETGGRYNEQFF.

The V call is TRBV19, the J call TRBJ1-2, with 8 bases aligning to TRBD1. CDR3 size: 13 residues. Per the germline V gene, CDR1 is LNHDA and CDR2 is SQIVND (reference sequence). The V and J ends lost 5 bases and 8 bases, in that order; junction bases with no gene match: 7. The CDR3 DNA sequence: TGTGCCAGTAGTGCACGGACAGGGCAGGGCTACACCTTC. Translation gives CASSARTGQGYTF.

The chain carries TRBV29-1 and TRBJ1-2; TRBD1 agrees at 9 bases. CDR3 size: 18 residues. The V gene end was trimmed by 0 bases and the J gene end by 1 base; junction bases not matched to a gene: 12. Germline values: CDR1 SQVTM, CDR2 ANQGSEA. In nucleotides, the CDR3 is TGCAGCGTTGAAGATTGGGCCCGGGACAGGGCCCTTAACTATGGCTACACCTTC. The encoded protein is CSVEDWARDRALNYGYTF.

This clonotype was observed many times. The chain has TRBV27 and TRBJ1-1; D unclear. V lost 4 bases and J 7 bases, leaving 10 bases between the germline ends. The CDR3 loop spans 12 amino acids. CDR1 and CDR2 (germline): MNHEY, SMNVEV (reference sequence). CDR3 amino acids: CASSSGIGEAFF. CDR3 DNA sequence: TGTGCCAGCAGTTCGGGGATTGGTGAAGCTTTCTTT.

This clonotype was counted at least ten times. The chain joins TRBV12-3 or TRBV12-4 to TRBJ1-2, with D perhaps TRBD1 (5 bases). This CDR3 has 13 amino acids. V gave up 2 bases and J gave up 7 bases, with 11 bases separating them. The CDR3 sequence is CASSLQGAGGYTF. The CDR3 DNA is TGTGCCAGCAGTTTACAAGGGGCGGGTGGCTACACCTTC.

This clonotype appeared many times. This rearrangement joins TRBV7-9 to TRBJ2-7; possible D gene TRBD1, 5 bases. This CDR3 has 13 residues. V was shortened by 2 bases and J by 3 bases, with 8 bases between the two germline ends. CDR1 is SEHNR, CDR2 FQNEAQ, per germline (reference sequence). The CDR3 DNA reads as TGTGCCAGCAGCTTACAGGGTGACTACGAGCAGTACTTC. It is translated as CASSLQGDYEQYF.

About this clonotype: A read error may explain this, as a much larger clone is one base away. The chain is built from TRBV12-3 or TRBV12-4 and TRBJ1-1; D is possibly TRBD1 (6 bases). V was shortened by 8 bases and J by 4 bases, with 20 bases between the two germline ends. The CDR3 is made up of 15 amino acids. CDR3 bases: TGTGCCAGCGGCCAAGATCCCAAGGGGGGCACTGAAGCTTTCTTT. Its protein is CASGQDPKGGTEAFF.

At least ten counts were recorded for this clonotype. V is TRBV7-9 and J is TRBJ2-1; 7 bases map to TRBD2. Trimming removed 4 bases from V and 9 bases from J; junction bases left unmatched: 15. This CDR3 contains 16 residues. The germline V gene has CDR1 SEHNR and CDR2 FQNEAQ (reference sequence). For the CDR3, the DNA is TGTGCCAGCAGCTCCTGGGAGGGTCTTGGGGGGAGTGAGCAGTTCTTC. Its protein is CASSSWEGLGGSEQFF.

This clonotype has at least ten counts. The CDR3, as DNA: TGTGCCTGGAATCTCGAAGGGGGCTACGAGCAGTACTTC. Encoded protein: CAWNLEGGYEQYF. V is TRBV30 and J is TRBJ2-7; weak D call: TRBD1 (6 bases). This CDR3 contains 13 residues. In germline, CDR1 is GTSNPN, CDR2 SVGIG (reference sequence). V lost 4 bases, J lost 3 bases, and 13 bases lay in between.

V gene TRBV7-9 combines with J gene TRBJ1-6; 10 nucleotides match TRBD1. CDR3 length: 14 residues. The germline gives CDR1 SEHNR, CDR2 FQNEAQ (reference sequence). Trimming cost V 5 bases and J 9 bases; bases outside gene matches: 4. The CDR3 nucleotides are TGTGCCAGCAGCGAACGGGACAGGGGTTCACCCCTCCACTTT. This codes for CASSERDRGSPLHF. The variable domain in full, completed from reference TRBV7-9 and TRBJ1-6, reads DTGVSQNPRHKITKRGQNVTFRCDPISEHNRLYWYRQTLGQGPEFLTYFQNEAQLEKSRLLSDRFSAERPKGSFSTLEIQRTEQGDSAMYLCASSERDRGSPLHFGNGTRLTVT.

This clonotype was seen a few times. The chain links TRBV5-1 to TRBJ1-2; 10 nucleotides agree with TRBD1. The CDR3 is made up of 16 amino acids. Germline CDR1 is SGHRS and CDR2 is YFSETQ. V trimming: 4 bases; J trimming: 4 bases; junction bases outside the gene matches: 10. CDR3 sequence reads: CASSTQGQGSRYGYTF. CDR3 DNA sequence: TGCGCCAGCAGCACCCAGGGACAGGGGTCCCGCTATGGCTACACCTTC.

This clonotype has at least ten counts. The chain uses TRBV13 and TRBJ2-3; either TRBD1 or TRBD2 may fit D (5 bases each). CDR1 and CDR2 (germline): PRHDT, FYEKMQ (reference sequence). CDR3 length: 15 amino acids. The V end was cut by 5 bases, the J end by 5 bases, with 17 bases between. The chain's CDR3 is CASSTPRELGDTQYF. In nucleotides, the CDR3 is TGTGCCAGCAGCACACCCAGGGAGTTGGGAGATACGCAGTATTTT.

This clonotype was seen repeatedly, ten times or more. For the CDR3, the DNA is TGTGCCACCAGTGATCCCCCCGGGGGGCGGTACAATGAGCAGTTCTTC. It yields the protein CATSDPPGGRYNEQFF. The chain is built from TRBV24-1 and TRBJ2-1, with D possibly TRBD2 on 7 matching bases. This CDR3 contains 16 residues. Germline V gene lookup returns CDR1 KGHDR and CDR2 SFDVKD. With 3 bases removed from V and 4 bases from J, the gap between germline ends came to 15 bases.

Many counts were recorded for this clonotype. The chain recombines TRBV5-1 with TRBJ2-3; D may be TRBD1 (6 bases). The CDR3 runs to 15 residues. Trimming stripped 0 bases from V and 2 bases from J, with 10 bases between. Germline assignment: CDR1 SGHRS and CDR2 YFSETQ. Here the CDR3 reads CASSLGQGTTDTQYF. The CDR3 nucleotides read TGCGCCAGCAGCTTGGGGCAGGGGACCACAGATACGCAGTATTTT.

This clonotype was observed many times. CDR3 sequence reads: CASSQEGGGVEQYF. In DNA form, the CDR3 reads TGTGCCAGCAGCCAAGAGGGTGGCGGGGTCGAGCAGTACTTC. The chain is built from TRBV3-1 and TRBJ2-7; D perhaps matches TRBD2 (6 bases). This CDR3 comprises 14 residues. V lost 0 bases and J 6 bases, leaving 12 bases between the germline ends. Germline V lookup: CDR1 LGHDT, CDR2 YNNKEL (reference sequence).

This clonotype was observed a handful of times. The genes are TRBV3-1 and TRBJ1-2; a weak D match, TRBD1 (5 bases). The CDR3 is 14 amino acids. CDR1 LGHDT and CDR2 YNNKEL come from the germline V gene (reference sequence). V was cut by 1 base and J by 6 bases, with 12 bases left in between. This CDR3 reads CASSQVRGGDGYTF. The CDR3 bases are TGTGCCAGCAGCCAAGTAAGGGGAGGGGATGGCTACACCTTC.

This clonotype was counted only a few times. This chain links TRBV4-1 with TRBJ1-2, with 8 bases aligning to TRBD1. Germline lookup yields CDR1 MGHRA and CDR2 YSYEKL. The CDR3 is made up of 15 amino acids. Unmatched junction bases numbered 9, after V lost 4 bases and J lost 5 bases. The CDR3: CASSPEDREGYGYTF. CDR3 DNA: TGCGCCAGCAGCCCGGAGGACAGGGAGGGGTATGGCTACACCTTC.